This TCR beta chain was obtained from a study of identical twins. Whole-study findings and limits: In drawing conclusions, the study used cross-sectional statistical analysis and did not follow the same donors. Out-of-frame alpha sequences common to twins were enriched for low generation probability.

CDR1 is LGHDT and CDR2 is YNNKEL in the germline V gene (reference sequence). The CDR3 is 16 residues long. V lost 1 base to trimming and J lost 0 bases, with 12 bases between them. Using its own MiXCR run on the 5' RACE reads, TCRdb lists one record per CDR3 protein. The sample contains some 1,700,000 distinct CDR3 sequences, about 30% of which appear only once. This clonotype was seen more than once but under ten times. What it binds is unknown. This receptor was taken from a newborn girl in good health. Source material: cord blood. The chain links TRBV3-1 to TRBJ1-2, with D unresolved. The CDR3: CASSQGSTRPNYGYTF. CDR3 in DNA: TGTGCCAGCAGCCAAGGCTCTACTCGCCCTAACTATGGCTACACCTTC.